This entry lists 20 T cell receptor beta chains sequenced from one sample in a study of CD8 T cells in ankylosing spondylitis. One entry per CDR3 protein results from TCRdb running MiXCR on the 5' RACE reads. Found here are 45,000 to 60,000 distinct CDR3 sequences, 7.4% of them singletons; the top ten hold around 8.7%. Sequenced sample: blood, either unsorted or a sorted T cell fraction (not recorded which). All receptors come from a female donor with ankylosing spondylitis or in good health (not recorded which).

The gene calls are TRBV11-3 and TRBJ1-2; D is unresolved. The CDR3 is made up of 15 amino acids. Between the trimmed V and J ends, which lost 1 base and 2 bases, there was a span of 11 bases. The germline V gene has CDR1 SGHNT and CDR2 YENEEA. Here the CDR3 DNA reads TGTGCCAGCAGCTTAGTCCGTGGAGCCAACTATGGCTACACCTTC. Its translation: CASSLVRGANYGYTF.

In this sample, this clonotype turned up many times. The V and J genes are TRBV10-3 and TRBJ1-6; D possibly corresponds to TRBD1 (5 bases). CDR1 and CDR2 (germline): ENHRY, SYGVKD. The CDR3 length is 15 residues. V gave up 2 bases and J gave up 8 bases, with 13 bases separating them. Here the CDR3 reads CAISEETAGHSPLHF. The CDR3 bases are TGTGCCATCAGTGAGGAGACAGCCGGTCATTCACCCCTCCACTTT.

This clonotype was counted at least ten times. DNA for the CDR3: TGTGCCAGCAGTATGGGGGGGGCTTATGCAGAGACCCAGTACTTC. It codes for CASSMGGAYAETQYF. V gene TRBV12-3 or TRBV12-4 combines with J gene TRBJ2-5; possibly TRBD2 for D (7 bases). The CDR3 covers 15 residues. The ends were cut back, 5 bases at V and 4 bases at J, with 17 bases in the middle.

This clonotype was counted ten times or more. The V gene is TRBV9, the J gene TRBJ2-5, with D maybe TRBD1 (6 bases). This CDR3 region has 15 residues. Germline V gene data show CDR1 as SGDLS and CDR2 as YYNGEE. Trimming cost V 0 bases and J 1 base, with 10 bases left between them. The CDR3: CASSVGTGPQETQYF. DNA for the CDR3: TGTGCCAGCAGCGTAGGAACAGGGCCCCAAGAGACCCAGTACTTC.

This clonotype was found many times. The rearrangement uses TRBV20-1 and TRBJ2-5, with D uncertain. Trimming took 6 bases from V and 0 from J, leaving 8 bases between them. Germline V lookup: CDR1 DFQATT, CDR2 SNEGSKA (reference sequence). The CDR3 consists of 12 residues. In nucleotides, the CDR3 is TGCAGTGCGGGGAACCACCAAGAGACCCAGTACTTC. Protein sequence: CSAGNHQETQYF.

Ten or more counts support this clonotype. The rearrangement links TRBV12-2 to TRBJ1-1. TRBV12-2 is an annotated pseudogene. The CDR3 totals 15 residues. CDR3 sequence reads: CASRVPDRLNTEAFF. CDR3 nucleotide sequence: TGTGCAAGTCGCGTTCCGGATAGGCTGAACACTGAAGCTTTCTTT.

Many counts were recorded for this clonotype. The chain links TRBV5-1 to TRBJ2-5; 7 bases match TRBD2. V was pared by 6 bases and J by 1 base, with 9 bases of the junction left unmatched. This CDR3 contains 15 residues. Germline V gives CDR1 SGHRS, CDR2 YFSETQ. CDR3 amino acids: CASTATSVPQETQYF. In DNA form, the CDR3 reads TGCGCCAGCACCGCCACTAGCGTCCCCCAAGAGACCCAGTACTTC.

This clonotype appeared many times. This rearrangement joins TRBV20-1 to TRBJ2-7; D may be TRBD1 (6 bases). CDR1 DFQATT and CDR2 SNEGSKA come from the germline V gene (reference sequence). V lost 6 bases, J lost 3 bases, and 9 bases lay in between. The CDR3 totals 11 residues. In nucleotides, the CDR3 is TGCAGTGCCAAGACAGGCTACGAGCAGTACTTC. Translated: CSAKTGYEQYF.

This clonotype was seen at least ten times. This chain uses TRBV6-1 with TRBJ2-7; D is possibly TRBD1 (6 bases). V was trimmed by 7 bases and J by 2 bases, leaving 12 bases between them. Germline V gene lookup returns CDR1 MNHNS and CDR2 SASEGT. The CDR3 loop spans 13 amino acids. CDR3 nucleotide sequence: TGTGCCAGCACGACAGGTTTCACCTACGAGCAGTACGTC. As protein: CASTTGFTYEQYV.

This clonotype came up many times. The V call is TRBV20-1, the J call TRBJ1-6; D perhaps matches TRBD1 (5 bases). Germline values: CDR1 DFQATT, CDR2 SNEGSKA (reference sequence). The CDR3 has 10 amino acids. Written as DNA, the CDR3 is TGCATTACTACAGGCTCACCCCTCCACTTT. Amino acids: CITTGSPLHF.

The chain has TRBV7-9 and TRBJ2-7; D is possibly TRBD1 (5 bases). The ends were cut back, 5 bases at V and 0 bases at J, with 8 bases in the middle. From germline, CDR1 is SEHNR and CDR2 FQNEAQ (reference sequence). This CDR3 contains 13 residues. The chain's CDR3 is CASSADSSYEQYF. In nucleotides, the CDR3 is TGTGCCAGCAGCGCAGACAGCTCCTACGAGCAGTACTTC.

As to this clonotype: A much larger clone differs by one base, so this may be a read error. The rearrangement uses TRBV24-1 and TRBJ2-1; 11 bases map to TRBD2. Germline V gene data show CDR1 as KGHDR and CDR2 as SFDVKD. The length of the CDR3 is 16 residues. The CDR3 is CAASDATSGGFGEQFF. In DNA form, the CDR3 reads TGTGCCGCCAGTGACGCCACTAGCGGGGGTTTCGGTGAGCAGTTCTTC.

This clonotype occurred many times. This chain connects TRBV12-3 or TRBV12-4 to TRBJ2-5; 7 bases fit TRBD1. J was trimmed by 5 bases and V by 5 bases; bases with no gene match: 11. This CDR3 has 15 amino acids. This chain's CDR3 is CASSPGTAVVETQYF. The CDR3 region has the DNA TGTGCCAGCAGTCCCGGGACAGCCGTAGTCGAGACCCAGTACTTC.

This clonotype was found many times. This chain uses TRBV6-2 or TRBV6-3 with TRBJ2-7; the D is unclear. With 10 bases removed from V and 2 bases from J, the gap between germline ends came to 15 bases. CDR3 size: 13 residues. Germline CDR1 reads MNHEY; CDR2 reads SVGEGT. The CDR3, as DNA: TGTGCCACCAAGGGTCGTGGAACCTACGAGCAGTACTTC. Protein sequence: CATKGRGTYEQYF.

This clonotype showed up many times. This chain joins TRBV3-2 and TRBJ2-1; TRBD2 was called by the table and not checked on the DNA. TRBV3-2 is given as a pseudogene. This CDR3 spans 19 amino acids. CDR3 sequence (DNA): TGTGCCAGCAGCCCCGGGACTAGCGGGGGGGCGTGGTCCTACAATGAGCAGTTCTTC. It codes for CASSPGTSGGAWSYNEQFF.

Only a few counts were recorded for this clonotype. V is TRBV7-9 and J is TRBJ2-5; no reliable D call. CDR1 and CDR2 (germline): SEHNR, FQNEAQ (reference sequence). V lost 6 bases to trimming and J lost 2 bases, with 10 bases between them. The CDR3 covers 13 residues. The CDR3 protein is CASRTDNQETQYF. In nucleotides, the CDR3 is TGTGCCAGCAGGACCGACAATCAAGAGACCCAGTACTTC.

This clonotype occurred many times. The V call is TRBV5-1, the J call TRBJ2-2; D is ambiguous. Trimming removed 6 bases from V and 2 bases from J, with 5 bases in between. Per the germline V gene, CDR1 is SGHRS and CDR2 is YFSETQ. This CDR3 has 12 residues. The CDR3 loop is CASKVNTGELFF. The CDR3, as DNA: TGCGCCAGCAAAGTAAACACCGGGGAGCTGTTTTTT.

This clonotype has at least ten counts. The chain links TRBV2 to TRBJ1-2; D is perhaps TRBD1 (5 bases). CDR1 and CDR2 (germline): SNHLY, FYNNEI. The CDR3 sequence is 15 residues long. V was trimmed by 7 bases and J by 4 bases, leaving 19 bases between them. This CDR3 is CASIREDRGPYGYTF. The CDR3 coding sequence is TGTGCCAGCATTCGGGAGGATAGGGGCCCCTATGGCTACACCTTC.

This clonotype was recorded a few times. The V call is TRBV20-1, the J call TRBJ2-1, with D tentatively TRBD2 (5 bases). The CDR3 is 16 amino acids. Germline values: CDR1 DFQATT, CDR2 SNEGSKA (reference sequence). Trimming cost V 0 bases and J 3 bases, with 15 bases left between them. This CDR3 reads CSARDPELVIYNEQFF. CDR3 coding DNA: TGCAGTGCTAGAGATCCGGAACTAGTGATCTACAATGAGCAGTTCTTC.

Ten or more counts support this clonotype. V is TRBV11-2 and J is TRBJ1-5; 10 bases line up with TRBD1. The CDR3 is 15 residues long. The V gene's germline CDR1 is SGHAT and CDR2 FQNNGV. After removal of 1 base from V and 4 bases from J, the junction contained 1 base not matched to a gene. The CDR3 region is CASSLAGQGNQPQHF. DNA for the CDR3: TGTGCCAGCAGCTTAGCGGGACAGGGGAATCAGCCCCAGCATTTT.